One and the same sample provided the 13 T cell receptor beta chains below, sequenced in a study of OX40 agonist ivuxolimab in advanced cancers. The table came from immunoSEQ multiplex PCR; TCRdb's copy has only in-frame clones and leaves some out. This sample yields 80,000 to 100,000 clones, of which roughly 88% are seen a single time; 0.3% to 0.4% belongs to the top ten. The sequences come from CD4+ or CD8+ T cells sorted from blood, collected in a trial of the OX40 agonist ivuxolimab. These receptors all come from an adult with an advanced solid tumor such as melanoma, head and neck, liver or kidney cancer.

This chain joins TRBV15 and TRBJ2-1; weak D call: TRBD2 (6 bases). V was clipped by 0 bases and J by 7 bases, with 7 bases between them. The CDR3 has 13 residues. Germline lookup yields CDR1 LNHNV and CDR2 YYDKDF (reference sequence). CDR3 sequence reads: CATSRDGGNEQFF. The CDR3 region has the DNA TGTGCCACCAGCAGAGATGGGGGGAATGAGCAGTTCTTC.

The V and J genes are TRBV6-6 and TRBJ2-7, with D possibly TRBD2 on 6 matching bases. Germline-derived CDR1 and CDR2 are MNHNY and SVGAGI (reference sequence). The CDR3 consists of 14 residues. Between the trimmed V and J ends, which lost 2 bases and 4 bases, there was a span of 12 bases. CDR3 DNA: TGTGCCAGCAGTTACGCGGAGGGCCCGTACGAGCAGTACTTC. Amino acids: CASSYAEGPYEQYF.

This chain uses TRBV19 with TRBJ1-5; D is unresolved. Germline loops: CDR1 LNHDA, CDR2 SQIVND (reference sequence). The length of the CDR3 is 15 residues. V was pared by 0 bases and J by 4 bases, with 10 bases between. DNA for the CDR3: TGTGCCAGTAGTATAGATCGGTCAGAGAATCAGCCCCAGCATTTT. It is translated as CASSIDRSENQPQHF.

CDR3 DNA sequence: TGTGCCAGCAGTCAAACCTCCTTCGGGACCGGAGGAGAAAAACTGTTTTTT. Its protein product is CASSQTSFGTGGEKLFF. This sequence joins TRBV27 and TRBJ1-4; D possibly corresponds to TRBD1 (5 bases). Germline CDR1 reads MNHEY; CDR2 reads SMNVEV (reference sequence). The CDR3 totals 17 residues. The V gene lost 5 bases and the J gene lost 8 bases, with 24 bases spanning the gap. Full variable domain (rest looked up from reference TRBV27 and TRBJ1-4): EAQVTQNPRYLITVTGKKLTVTCSQNMNHEYMSWYRQDPGLGLRQIYYSMNVEVTDKGDVPEGYKVSRKEKRNFPLILESPSPNQTSLYFCASSQTSFGTGGEKLFFGSGTQLSVL.

The gene calls are TRBV7-2 and TRBJ1-1; D unresolved. V dropped 10 bases and J dropped 0 bases, with 12 bases sitting between them. There are 13 residues in the CDR3. Germline CDR1 and CDR2: SGHTA and FQGNSA. The CDR3 sequence: CATGQGMNTEAFF. The CDR3, as DNA: TGTGCCACTGGGCAAGGGATGAACACTGAAGCTTTCTTT.

This clone appeared a single time. The CDR3 loop reads CAWSVRRQTQYF. In nucleotides, the CDR3 is TGTGCCTGGAGTGTCCGTCGTCAGACCCAGTACTTC. The chain joins TRBV30 to TRBJ2-5; D is ambiguous. CDR3 length: 12 residues. The germline V gene encodes CDR1 GTSNPN and CDR2 SVGIG (reference sequence). The germline V and J ends were trimmed by 0 bases and 6 bases, with 8 bases remaining between them. Full variable domain (outside the CDR3, taken from reference TRBV30 and TRBJ2-5): SQTIHQWPATLVQPVGSPLSLECTVEGTSNPNLYWYRQAAGRGLQLLFYSVGIGQISSEVPQNLSASRPQDRQFILSSKKLLLSDSGFYLCAWSVRRQTQYFGPGTRLLVL.

The gene calls are TRBV5-4 and TRBJ1-1; D remains ambiguous. Trimming stripped 4 bases from V and 0 bases from J, with 10 bases between. The length of the CDR3 is 14 residues. Germline lookup yields CDR1 SGHNT and CDR2 YYREEE (reference sequence). As DNA, the CDR3 is TGTGCCAGCAGCAGCTCGACATTGAACACTGAAGCTTTCTTT. Protein product: CASSSSTLNTEAFF.

The chain joins TRBV11-2 to TRBJ2-3, with D unresolved. Trimming removed 1 base at V and 0 bases at J, with 5 bases between. CDR1 is SGHAT and CDR2 is FQNNGV in the germline V gene. This CDR3 comprises 14 residues. CDR3: CASSLGGSTDTQYF. DNA of the CDR3: TGTGCCAGCAGCTTAGGGGGTAGCACAGATACGCAGTATTTT.

In its sample, this clone was seen a few times. The V call is TRBV18, the J call TRBJ2-2; D remains unclear. Trimming took off 0 bases at V and 6 bases at J, with 5 bases between the two ends. The germline V gene has CDR1 KGHSH and CDR2 LQKENI. The CDR3 length is 13 residues. The CDR3 nucleotides read TGTGCCAGCTCACCACCGCCGGCCGGGGAGCTGTTTTTT. Translated: CASSPPPAGELFF.

This chain connects TRBV5-4 to TRBJ1-2, with D hard to call. V was pared by 4 bases and J by 9 bases, with 16 bases between. The CDR3 contains 13 residues. Germline-derived CDR1 and CDR2 are SGHNT and YYREEE (reference sequence). As DNA, the CDR3 is TGTGCCAGCAGCGGCGCGGGTATTCTGAGCTACACCTTC. Translated, it gives CASSGAGILSYTF.

The rearrangement joins TRBV6-5 to TRBJ1-5, with a possible D match to TRBD1 (5 bases). Trimming pared 6 bases from V and 0 bases from J, leaving 12 bases between. CDR1 is MNHEY, CDR2 SVGAGI, per germline. This CDR3 has 15 residues. The CDR3 region is CASSRDGNSNQPQHF. The CDR3 region has the DNA TGTGCCAGCAGCCGGGACGGCAATAGCAATCAGCCCCAGCATTTT.

The chain uses TRBV18 and TRBJ2-5; 10 positions agree with TRBD2. Looked up from germline, CDR1 is KGHSH and CDR2 is LQKENI. The trim removed 1 base at V and 2 bases at J, leaving 7 bases unmatched. The CDR3 has 17 amino acids. The CDR3 loop is CASSPRIVAGGQETQYF. The CDR3 bases are TGTGCCAGCTCACCACGGATCGTAGCGGGAGGTCAAGAGACCCAGTACTTC.

V is TRBV7-2 and J is TRBJ1-5; D remains ambiguous. Deletions cut 5 bases from V and 6 bases from J, with 11 bases between. The CDR3 spans 13 residues. Germline V CDR1 and CDR2: SGHTA, FQGNSA. Here the CDR3 reads CASSPDGVQPQHF. For the CDR3, the DNA is TGTGCCAGCAGCCCCGACGGGGTTCAGCCCCAGCATTTT.